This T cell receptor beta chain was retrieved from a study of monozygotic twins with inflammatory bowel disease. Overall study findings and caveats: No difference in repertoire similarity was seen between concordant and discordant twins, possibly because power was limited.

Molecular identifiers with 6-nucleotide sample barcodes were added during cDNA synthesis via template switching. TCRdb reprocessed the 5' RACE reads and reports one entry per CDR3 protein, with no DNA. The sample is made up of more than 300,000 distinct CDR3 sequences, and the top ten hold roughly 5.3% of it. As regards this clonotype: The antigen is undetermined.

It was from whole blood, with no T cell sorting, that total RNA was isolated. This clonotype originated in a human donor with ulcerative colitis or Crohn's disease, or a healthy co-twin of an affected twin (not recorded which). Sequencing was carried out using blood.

The CDR3 sequence: CATSTWEGADTQYF. The rearrangement uses TRBV24-1 and TRBJ2-3; the D gene TCRdb calls, TRBD1, cannot be checked with no DNA. Germline CDR1 is KGHDR and CDR2 is SFDVKD. The CDR3 has 14 residues.